This T cell receptor (beta chain) was recorded in a study of CD8+CD57+ T cells in acquired aplastic anemia. Study in general: On average, sorted CD4+ and CD8+ cells gave 3.2 ug of DNA. Broader study findings: Between the patient and control groups, CD8+ Simpson's diversity did not differ significantly.

CDR3 and TCR beta VDJ profiling relied on a genomic DNA template. TCRdb redid the calling of the reads with MiXCR, one entry per CDR3 protein. The sample includes about 220,000 distinct CDR3 sequences, roughly 33% seen only once; the top ten take roughly 1.1%. In regard to this clonotype: Its antigen is as yet unknown.

Per the germline V gene, CDR1 is SGHTA and CDR2 is FQGNSA. The V segment lost 3 bases and the J segment 10 bases; nucleotides outside the gene matches: 0. This CDR3 comprises 13 residues. The sample comprised sorted CD4+, CD8+, or CD8+CD57+ T cells (not recorded which) from PBMCs. This clonotype was sampled from a human donor in good health, serving as a control. This chain connects TRBV7-2 to TRBJ1-6; 10 bases are a match to TRBD1. The CDR3 here is CASSLTGGSPLHF. The DNA of the CDR3 is TGTGCCAGCAGCTTGACAGGGGGCTCACCCCTCCACTTT.